This entry lists 11 T cell receptor beta chains sequenced from one sample in a study of PD-1 blockade in classical Hodgkin lymphoma. Brentuximab vedotin exposure varied among the patients, all of whom had relapsed after autologous stem cell transplantation. Only in-frame clones appear in the TCRdb table, and some are missing; sequencing was by immunoSEQ multiplex PCR. This sample carries tens of thousands of clones, 89% of them seen once, and the ten largest clones take less than 25%. Specimen: peripheral blood mononuclear cells (PBMCs), collected at baseline. The receptor set was obtained from a human donor with classical Hodgkin lymphoma.

The chain has TRBV7-9 and TRBJ2-7; D ambiguous. The CDR3 consists of 15 residues. Germline V gene lookup returns CDR1 SEHNR and CDR2 FQNEAQ (reference sequence). V was cut by 0 bases and J by 3 bases, with 12 bases left in between. In DNA form, the CDR3 reads TGTGCCAGCAGCTTAGCCTTGGGTCCTGACTACGAGCAGTACTTC. Translated, it gives CASSLALGPDYEQYF.

The rearrangement links TRBV5-1 to TRBJ1-5, with 10 bases lining up with TRBD1. J gave up 0 bases and V 0 bases, and 0 bases lay outside the gene matches. This CDR3 comprises 16 residues. The germline V gene has CDR1 SGHRS and CDR2 YFSETQ. The chain's CDR3 is CASSLGDRGSNQPQHF. The CDR3 DNA is TGCGCCAGCAGCTTGGGGGACAGGGGTAGCAATCAGCCCCAGCATTTT.

The rearrangement links TRBV27 to TRBJ1-5, with 10 positions matching TRBD1. The CDR3 is 17 residues long. Germline V gene data show CDR1 as MNHEY and CDR2 as SMNVEV (reference sequence). Trimming took 1 base from V and 7 from J; bases not matched to a gene: 10. The CDR3 sequence: CASSLFPPTGGSQPQHF. The CDR3 nucleotides are TGTGCCAGCAGTTTATTTCCTCCGACAGGGGGCAGCCAGCCCCAGCATTTT.

J is TRBJ2-5 and V is TRBV6-1, with D perhaps TRBD2 (5 bases). V was cut by 6 bases and J by 3 bases, with 17 bases left in between. Germline V gene lookup returns CDR1 MNHNS and CDR2 SASEGT. The CDR3 consists of 15 residues. In DNA form, the CDR3 reads TGTGCCAGCAGCCGCCCCCCGGACTCAAAAGAGACCCAGTACTTC. This sequence encodes CASSRPPDSKETQYF.

This clone was seen just once. The chain employs TRBV6-6 and TRBJ2-7; either TRBD1 or TRBD2 may supply D (6 bases each). Germline values: CDR1 MNHNY, CDR2 SVGAGI (reference sequence). The CDR3 runs 15 residues. Trimming took 2 bases from V and 4 from J, leaving 15 bases between them. CDR3 nucleotide sequence: TGTGCCAGCAGTTACGAGGGCCAAGGGGGGTACGAGCAGTACTTC. Translating it yields CASSYEGQGGYEQYF.

The table lists this clone with a count of one. The chain couples TRBV7-9 to TRBJ1-5; the match to TRBD1 covers 8 bases. This CDR3 is built from 17 residues. The trim removed 1 base at V and 0 bases at J, leaving 5 bases unmatched. The germline V gene has CDR1 SEHNR and CDR2 FQNEAQ (reference sequence). Here the CDR3 reads CASSLGLTGDSNQPQHF. Here the CDR3 DNA reads TGTGCCAGCAGCTTAGGCTTGACAGGGGATAGCAATCAGCCCCAGCATTTT.

CDR3 bases: TGCGCCAGCAGTGATGGAGCCGAACGGGGTGAAAAACTGTTTTTT. It yields the protein CASSDGAERGEKLFF. The rearrangement uses TRBV10-2 and TRBJ1-4; D gene uncertain. From germline, CDR1 is WSHSY and CDR2 SAAADI. V lost 3 bases, J lost 7 bases, and 15 bases lay in between. The CDR3 runs 15 residues.

The chain couples TRBV7-9 to TRBJ2-7; TRBD2 matches 7 bases. J was trimmed by 0 bases and V by 3 bases; bases with no gene match: 2. Germline V gives CDR1 SEHNR, CDR2 FQNEAQ (reference sequence). This CDR3 has 14 amino acids. The CDR3 protein is CASSFSGTSYEQYF. CDR3 in DNA: TGTGCCAGCAGCTTCAGCGGGACCTCCTACGAGCAGTACTTC.

This chain connects TRBV29-1 to TRBJ2-1; TRBD2 matches 7 bases. Germline V gene data show CDR1 as SQVTM and CDR2 as ANQGSEA. V trimming: 4 bases; J trimming: 4 bases; junction bases outside the gene matches: 10. The CDR3 consists of 15 residues. CDR3 coding DNA: TGCAGCGTTGTAGGGTCTAGCGGACTTTACAATGAGCAGTTCTTC. It is translated as CSVVGSSGLYNEQFF.

The chain has TRBV18 and TRBJ1-1, with 8 bases aligning to TRBD1. The V and J ends lost 3 bases and 4 bases, in that order; junction bases with no gene match: 4. Germline V gene data show CDR1 as KGHSH and CDR2 as LQKENI. This CDR3 spans 14 amino acids. CDR3 sequence: CASSPRTGSTEAFF. In DNA, the CDR3 is TGTGCCAGCTCACCCCGGACAGGGAGCACTGAAGCTTTCTTT. The full variable domain, its missing parts supplied by reference TRBV18 and TRBJ1-1, is NAGVMQNPRHLVRRRGQEARLRCSPMKGHSHVYWYRQLPEEGLKFMVYLQKENIIDESGMPKERFSAEFPKEGPSILRIQQVVRGDSAAYFCASSPRTGSTEAFFGQGTRLTVV.

The gene calls are TRBV7-9 and TRBJ1-1; TRBD1 might be the D (5 bases). Deletions cut 2 bases from V and 0 bases from J, with 10 bases between. CDR3 length equals 15 residues. Per the germline V gene, CDR1 is SEHNR and CDR2 is FQNEAQ (reference sequence). The CDR3 nucleotides are TGTGCCAGCAGCTTATCTCAGGGAGTGAACACTGAAGCTTTCTTT. Its translation: CASSLSQGVNTEAFF.